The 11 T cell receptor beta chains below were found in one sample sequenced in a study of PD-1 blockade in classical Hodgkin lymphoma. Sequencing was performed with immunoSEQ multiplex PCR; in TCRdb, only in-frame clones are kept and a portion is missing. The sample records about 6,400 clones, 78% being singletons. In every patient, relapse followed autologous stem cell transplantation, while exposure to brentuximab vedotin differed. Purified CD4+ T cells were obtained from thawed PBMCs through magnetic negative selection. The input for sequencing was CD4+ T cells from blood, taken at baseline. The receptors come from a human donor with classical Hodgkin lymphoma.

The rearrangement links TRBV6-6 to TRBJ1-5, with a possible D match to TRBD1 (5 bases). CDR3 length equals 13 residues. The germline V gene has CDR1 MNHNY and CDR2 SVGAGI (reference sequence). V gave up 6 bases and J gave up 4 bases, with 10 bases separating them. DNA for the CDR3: TGTGCCAGCAGCCGACAGCAGAATCAGCCCCAGCATTTT. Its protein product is CASSRQQNQPQHF.

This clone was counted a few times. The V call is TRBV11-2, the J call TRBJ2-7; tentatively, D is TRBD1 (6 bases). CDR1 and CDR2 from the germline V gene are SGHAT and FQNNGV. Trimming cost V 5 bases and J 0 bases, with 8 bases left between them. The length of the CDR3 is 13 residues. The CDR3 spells CASSRDTSYEQYF. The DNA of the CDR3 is TGTGCCAGCAGCCGGGACACCTCCTACGAGCAGTACTTC.

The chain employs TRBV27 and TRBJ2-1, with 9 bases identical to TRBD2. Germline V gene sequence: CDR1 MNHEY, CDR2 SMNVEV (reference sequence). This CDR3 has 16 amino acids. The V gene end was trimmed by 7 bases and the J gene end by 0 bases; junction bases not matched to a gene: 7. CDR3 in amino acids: CASTRRGGGSYNEQFF. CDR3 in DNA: TGTGCCAGCACCCGGCGGGGGGGAGGCTCCTACAATGAGCAGTTCTTC.

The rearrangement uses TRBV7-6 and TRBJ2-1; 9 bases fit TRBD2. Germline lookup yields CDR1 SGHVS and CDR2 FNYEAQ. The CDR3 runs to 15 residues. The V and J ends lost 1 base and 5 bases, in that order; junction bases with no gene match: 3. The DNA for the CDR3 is TGTGCCAGCAGCTTAGAGAGCGGGGGGAACAATGAGCAGTTCTTC. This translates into CASSLESGGNNEQFF.

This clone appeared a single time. CDR3 nucleotide sequence: TGCGCCAGCAGCCAAGGACAGGGTGGCGCCAAAAACATTCAGTACTTC. Its translation: CASSQGQGGAKNIQYF. This chain links TRBV4-1 with TRBJ2-4; 7 positions match TRBD1. The CDR3 has 16 residues. V dropped 1 base and J dropped 1; count of bases not matched to a gene: 4. Germline CDR1 MGHRA, CDR2 YSYEKL.

This CDR3 is CASSLATGTYEQYF. CDR3 DNA sequence: TGTGCCAGCAGCTTAGCGACAGGTACCTACGAGCAGTACTTC. The chain uses TRBV11-2 and TRBJ2-7; a possible D gene is TRBD1 (6 bases). V was cut by 1 base and J by 2 bases, with 9 bases left in between. Germline CDR1 and CDR2: SGHAT and FQNNGV. CDR3 length equals 14 residues.

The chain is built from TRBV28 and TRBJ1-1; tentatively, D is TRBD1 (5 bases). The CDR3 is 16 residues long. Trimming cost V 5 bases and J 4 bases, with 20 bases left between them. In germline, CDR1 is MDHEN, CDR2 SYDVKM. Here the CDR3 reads CASSQNMGRVGTEAFF. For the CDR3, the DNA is TGTGCCAGCAGTCAAAACATGGGCAGGGTGGGCACTGAAGCTTTCTTT. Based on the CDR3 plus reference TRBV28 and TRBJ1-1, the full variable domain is DVKVTQSSRYLVKRTGEKVFLECVQDMDHENMFWYRQDPGLGLRLIYFSYDVKMKEKGDIPEGYSVSREKKERFSLILESASTNQTSMYLCASSQNMGRVGTEAFFGQGTRLTVV.

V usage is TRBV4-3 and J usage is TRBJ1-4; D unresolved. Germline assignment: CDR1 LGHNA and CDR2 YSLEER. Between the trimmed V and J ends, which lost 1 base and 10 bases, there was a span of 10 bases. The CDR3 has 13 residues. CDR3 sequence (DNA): TGCGCCAGCAGCCAAGGGCAGAGTGCAAAACTGTTTTTT. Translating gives CASSQGQSAKLFF.

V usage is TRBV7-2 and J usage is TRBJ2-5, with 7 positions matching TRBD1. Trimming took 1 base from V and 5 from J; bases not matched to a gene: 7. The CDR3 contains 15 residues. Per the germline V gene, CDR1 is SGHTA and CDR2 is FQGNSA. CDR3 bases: TGTGCCAGCAGCTTAGTTAACAGGGGTTCGGAGACCCAGTACTTC. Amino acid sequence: CASSLVNRGSETQYF.

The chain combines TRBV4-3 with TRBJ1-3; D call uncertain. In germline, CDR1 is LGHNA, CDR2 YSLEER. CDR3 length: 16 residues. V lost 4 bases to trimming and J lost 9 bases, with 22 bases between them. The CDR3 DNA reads TGCGCCAGCAGCCCAGACACTAGACCCACTTTGGGCACCATATATTTT. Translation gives CASSPDTRPTLGTIYF.

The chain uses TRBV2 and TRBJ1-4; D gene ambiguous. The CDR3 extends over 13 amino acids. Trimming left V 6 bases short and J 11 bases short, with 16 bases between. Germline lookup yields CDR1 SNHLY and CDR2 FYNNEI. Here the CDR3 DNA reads TGTGCCAGCAGCCCGTGGAGGGATGGGAAACTGTTTTTT. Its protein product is CASSPWRDGKLFF.